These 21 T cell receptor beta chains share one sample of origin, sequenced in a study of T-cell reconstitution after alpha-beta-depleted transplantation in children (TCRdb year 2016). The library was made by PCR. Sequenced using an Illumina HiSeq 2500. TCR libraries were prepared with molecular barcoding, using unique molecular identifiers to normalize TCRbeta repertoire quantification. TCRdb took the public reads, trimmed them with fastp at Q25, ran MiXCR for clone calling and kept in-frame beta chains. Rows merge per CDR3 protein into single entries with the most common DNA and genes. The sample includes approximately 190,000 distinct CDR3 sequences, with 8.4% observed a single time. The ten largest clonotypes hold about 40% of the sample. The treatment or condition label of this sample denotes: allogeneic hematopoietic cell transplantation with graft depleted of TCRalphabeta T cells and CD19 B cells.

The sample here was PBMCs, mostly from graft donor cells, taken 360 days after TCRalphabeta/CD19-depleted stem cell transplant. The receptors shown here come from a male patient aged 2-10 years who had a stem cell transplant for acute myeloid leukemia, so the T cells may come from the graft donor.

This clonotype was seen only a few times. The CDR3 nucleotides read TGCAGCGTTGATACTGGGCTCAACGAGCAGTACTTC. Amino acids: CSVDTGLNEQYF. The chain uses TRBV29-1 and TRBJ2-7; D remains unclear. The CDR3 is 12 amino acids. Trimming took 3 bases from V and 5 from J, leaving 11 bases between them. CDR1 SQVTM and CDR2 ANQGSEA come from the germline V gene.

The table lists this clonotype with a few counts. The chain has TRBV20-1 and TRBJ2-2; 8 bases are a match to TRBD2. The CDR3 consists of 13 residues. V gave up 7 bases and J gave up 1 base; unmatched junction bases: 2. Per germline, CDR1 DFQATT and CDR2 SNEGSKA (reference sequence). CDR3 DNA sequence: TGCAGTGTGACTAGCGTGAACACCGGGGAGCTGTTTTTT. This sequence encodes CSVTSVNTGELFF.

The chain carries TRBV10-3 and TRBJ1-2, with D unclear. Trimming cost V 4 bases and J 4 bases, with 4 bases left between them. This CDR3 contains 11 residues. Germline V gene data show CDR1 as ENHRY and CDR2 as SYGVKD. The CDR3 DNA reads TGTGCCATCAGTGGGGGCTATGGCTACACCTTC. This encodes CAISGGYGYTF.

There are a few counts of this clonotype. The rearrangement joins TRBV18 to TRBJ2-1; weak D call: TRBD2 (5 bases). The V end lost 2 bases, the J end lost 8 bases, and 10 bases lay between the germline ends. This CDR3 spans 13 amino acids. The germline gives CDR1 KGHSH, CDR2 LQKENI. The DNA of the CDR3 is TGTGCCAGCTCACCAGAACTAGGCGATGAGCAGTTCTTC. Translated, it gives CASSPELGDEQFF.

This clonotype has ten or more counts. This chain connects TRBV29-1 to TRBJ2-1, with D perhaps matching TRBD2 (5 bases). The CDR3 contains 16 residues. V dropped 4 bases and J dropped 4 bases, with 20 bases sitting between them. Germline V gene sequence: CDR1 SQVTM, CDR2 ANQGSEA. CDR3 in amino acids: CSVGTPPLILYNEQFF. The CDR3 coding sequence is TGCAGCGTTGGGACTCCACCGCTAATACTATACAATGAGCAGTTCTTC.

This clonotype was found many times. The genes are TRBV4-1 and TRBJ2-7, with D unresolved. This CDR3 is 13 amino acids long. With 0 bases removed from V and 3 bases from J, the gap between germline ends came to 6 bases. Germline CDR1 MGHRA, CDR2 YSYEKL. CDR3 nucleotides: TGCGCCAGCAGCCAAGATGGTAGCTACGAGCAGTACTTC. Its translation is CASSQDGSYEQYF.

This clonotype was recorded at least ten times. The CDR3 nucleotides are TGCAGTGCTAGAGGGGGTCTCACTGAAGCTTTCTTT. This codes for CSARGGLTEAFF. This rearrangement joins TRBV20-1 to TRBJ1-1; D is unresolved. Trimming pared 1 base from V and 4 bases from J, leaving 7 bases between. This CDR3 has 12 residues. Germline CDR1 is DFQATT and CDR2 is SNEGSKA (reference sequence).

The CDR3 spells CASSPWRVKGAAVNQPQHF. The CDR3 bases are TGTGCCAGCAGTCCATGGCGGGTTAAAGGAGCGGCGGTCAATCAGCCCCAGCATTTT. The genes are TRBV12-3 or TRBV12-4 and TRBJ1-5; D call uncertain. The CDR3 contains 19 residues. The V and J ends lost 5 bases and 3 bases respectively, with 26 bases between them.

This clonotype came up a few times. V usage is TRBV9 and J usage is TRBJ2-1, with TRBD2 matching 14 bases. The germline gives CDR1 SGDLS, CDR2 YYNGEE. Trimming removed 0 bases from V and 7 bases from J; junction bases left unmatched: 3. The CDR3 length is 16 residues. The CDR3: CASSVGWTSGGNEQFF. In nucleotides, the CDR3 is TGTGCCAGCAGCGTAGGCTGGACTAGCGGGGGGAATGAGCAGTTCTTC.

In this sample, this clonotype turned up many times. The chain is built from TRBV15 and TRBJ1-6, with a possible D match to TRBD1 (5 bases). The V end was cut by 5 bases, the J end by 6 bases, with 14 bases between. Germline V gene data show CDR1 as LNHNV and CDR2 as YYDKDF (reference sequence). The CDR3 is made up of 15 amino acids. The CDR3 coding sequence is TGTGCCACCAGCCTACTGACAGTTGTTAATTCACCCCTCCACTTT. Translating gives CATSLLTVVNSPLHF.

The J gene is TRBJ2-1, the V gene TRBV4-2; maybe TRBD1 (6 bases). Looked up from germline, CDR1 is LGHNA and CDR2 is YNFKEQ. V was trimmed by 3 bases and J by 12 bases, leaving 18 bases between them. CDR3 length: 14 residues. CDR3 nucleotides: TGTGCCAGCAGCCAGGGGGATGGGGGCGCAGGGCAGTTCTTC. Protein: CASSQGDGGAGQFF.

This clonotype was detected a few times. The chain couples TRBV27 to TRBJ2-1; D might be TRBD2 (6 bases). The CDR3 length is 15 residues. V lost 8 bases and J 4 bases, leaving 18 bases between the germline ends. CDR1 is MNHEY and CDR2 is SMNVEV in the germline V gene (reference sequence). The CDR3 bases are TGTGCCAGCTCGGCGGGTAGCGGAGCGTACAATGAGCAGTTCTTC. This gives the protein CASSAGSGAYNEQFF.

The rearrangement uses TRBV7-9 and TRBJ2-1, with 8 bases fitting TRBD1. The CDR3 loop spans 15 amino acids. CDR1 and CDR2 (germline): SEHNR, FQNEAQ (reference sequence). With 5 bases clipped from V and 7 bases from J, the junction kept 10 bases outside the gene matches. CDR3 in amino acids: CASSRRTGYLNEQFF. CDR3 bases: TGTGCCAGCAGCCGCCGGACAGGGTATTTGAATGAGCAGTTCTTC.

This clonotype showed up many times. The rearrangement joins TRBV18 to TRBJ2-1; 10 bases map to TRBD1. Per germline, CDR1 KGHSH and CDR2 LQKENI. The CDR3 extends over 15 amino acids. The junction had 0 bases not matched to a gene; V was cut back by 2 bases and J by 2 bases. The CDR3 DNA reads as TGTGCCAGCTCACCAGGACAGGGGGCCTACAATGAGCAGTTCTTC. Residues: CASSPGQGAYNEQFF.

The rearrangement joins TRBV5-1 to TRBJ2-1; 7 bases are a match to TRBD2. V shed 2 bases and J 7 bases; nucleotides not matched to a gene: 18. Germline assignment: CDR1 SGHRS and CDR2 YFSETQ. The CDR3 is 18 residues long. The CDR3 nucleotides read TGCGCCAGCAGCTTCTTTCTGTCCGAGGGCGGGGGACCGAATGAGCAGTTCTTC. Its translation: CASSFFLSEGGGPNEQFF.

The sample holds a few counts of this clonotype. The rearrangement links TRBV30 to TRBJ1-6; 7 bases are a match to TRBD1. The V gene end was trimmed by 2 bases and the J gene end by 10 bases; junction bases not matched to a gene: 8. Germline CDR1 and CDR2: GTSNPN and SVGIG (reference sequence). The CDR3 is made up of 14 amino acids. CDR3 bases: TGTGCCTGGAGTCCTAGGGACAGAAGGTCACCCCTCCACTTT. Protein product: CAWSPRDRRSPLHF.

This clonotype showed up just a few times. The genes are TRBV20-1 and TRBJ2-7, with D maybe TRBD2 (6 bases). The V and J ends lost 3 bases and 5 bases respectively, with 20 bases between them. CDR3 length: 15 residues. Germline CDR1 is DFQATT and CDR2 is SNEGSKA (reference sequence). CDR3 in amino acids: CSARDGLSLYHEQYF. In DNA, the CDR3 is TGCAGTGCTAGGGACGGACTAAGTCTTTACCACGAGCAGTACTTC.

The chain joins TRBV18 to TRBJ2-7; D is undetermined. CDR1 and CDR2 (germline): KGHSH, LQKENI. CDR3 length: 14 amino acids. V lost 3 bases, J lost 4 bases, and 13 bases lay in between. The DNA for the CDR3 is TGTGCCAGCTCACCCCGTCGACCTGTATACGAGCAGTACTTC. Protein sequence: CASSPRRPVYEQYF.

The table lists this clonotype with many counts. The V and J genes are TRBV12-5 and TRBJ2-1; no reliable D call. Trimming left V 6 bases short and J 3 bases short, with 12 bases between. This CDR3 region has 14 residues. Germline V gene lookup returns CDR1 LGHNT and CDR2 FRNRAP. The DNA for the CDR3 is TGTGCTAGTGGCCCCATGGCAGACTACAATGAGCAGTTCTTC. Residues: CASGPMADYNEQFF.

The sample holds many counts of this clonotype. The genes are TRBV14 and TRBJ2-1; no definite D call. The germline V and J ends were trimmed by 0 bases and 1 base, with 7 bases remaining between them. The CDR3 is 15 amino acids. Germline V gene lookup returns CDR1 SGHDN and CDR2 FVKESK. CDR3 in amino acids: CASSQERQSYNEQFF. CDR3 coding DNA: TGTGCCAGCAGCCAAGAACGGCAGTCCTACAATGAGCAGTTCTTC.

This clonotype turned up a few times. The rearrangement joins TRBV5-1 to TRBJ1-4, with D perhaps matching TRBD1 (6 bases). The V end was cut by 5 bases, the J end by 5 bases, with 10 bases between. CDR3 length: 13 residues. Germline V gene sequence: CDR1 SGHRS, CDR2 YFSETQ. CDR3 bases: TGCGCCAGCAGGGACAGCGACAATGAAAAACTGTTTTTT. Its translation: CASRDSDNEKLFF.